Listed here are 28 T cell receptor beta chains from one sample, sequenced in a study of multiple sclerosis patients with progressive multifocal leukoencephalopathy. Repertoires were generated with immunoSEQ multiplex PCR, while TCRdb's copy carries only in-frame clones and drops some. The repertoire includes approximately 27,000 clones, around 85% of them detected once, and 12% sits in the top ten. The time point denotes: time of PML onset. Here the sequenced sample was PBMCs, taken from a patient treated with natalizumab. Every receptor here comes from a woman younger than 45 with progressive multifocal leukoencephalopathy.

The rearrangement links TRBV6-5 to TRBJ2-1; D is ambiguous. Trimming pared 4 bases from V and 12 bases from J, leaving 10 bases between. Germline V gives CDR1 MNHEY, CDR2 SVGAGI. The CDR3 loop spans 11 amino acids. The CDR3: CASSSNLAQFF. CDR3 coding DNA: TGTGCCAGCAGTTCCAACTTAGCGCAGTTCTTC.

The chain recombines TRBV19 with TRBJ1-5, with 9 bases aligning to TRBD1. The CDR3 extends over 14 amino acids. Unmatched junction bases numbered 2, after V lost 4 bases and J lost 4 bases. The germline V gene has CDR1 LNHDA and CDR2 SQIVND (reference sequence). CDR3 bases: TGTGCCAGTAGTAGGACAGGGGCAAATCAGCCCCAGCATTTT. Its protein product is CASSRTGANQPQHF.

This sequence joins TRBV5-4 and TRBJ1-2; 9 bases map to TRBD1. CDR1 is SGHNT, CDR2 YYREEE, per germline (reference sequence). This CDR3 contains 14 residues. Trimming removed 5 bases from V and 4 bases from J; junction bases left unmatched: 6. CDR3 amino acids: CASREGTGLYGYTF. In nucleotides, the CDR3 is TGTGCCAGCAGGGAAGGGACAGGGCTCTATGGCTACACCTTC.

This chain connects TRBV19 to TRBJ1-1, with D possibly being TRBD1 (5 bases). Trimming stripped 5 bases from V and 0 bases from J, with 13 bases between. The germline CDR1 and CDR2 sequences are LNHDA and SQIVND (reference sequence). The CDR3 is made up of 15 amino acids. CDR3 in DNA: TGTGCCAGTAGTCTCCCCGGGACGGTGAACACTGAAGCTTTCTTT. Amino acid sequence: CASSLPGTVNTEAFF.

Only a few counts were recorded for this clone. The V call is TRBV5-1, the J call TRBJ2-2, with 10 bases that match TRBD1. The CDR3 spans 15 residues. The V gene end was trimmed by 4 bases and the J gene end by 7 bases; junction bases not matched to a gene: 7. Germline lookup yields CDR1 SGHRS and CDR2 YFSETQ. CDR3 protein: CASSADRGRNGELFF. CDR3 nucleotides: TGCGCCAGCAGCGCAGACAGGGGGCGTAACGGGGAGCTGTTTTTT.

The sample holds a few counts of this clone. The J gene is TRBJ1-4, the V gene TRBV10-3; weak D call: TRBD1 (5 bases). V was clipped by 2 bases and J by 8 bases, with 12 bases between them. The length of the CDR3 is 14 residues. Germline V CDR1 and CDR2: ENHRY, SYGVKD. CDR3 in amino acids: CAISEGQGKEKLFF. The CDR3 nucleotides are TGTGCCATCAGTGAGGGGCAGGGAAAAGAAAAACTGTTTTTT.

The chain is built from TRBV30 and TRBJ1-2, with 7 bases aligning to TRBD1. This CDR3 has 14 amino acids. J gave up 4 bases and V 2 bases, and 7 bases lay outside the gene matches. Germline V gene data show CDR1 as GTSNPN and CDR2 as SVGIG (reference sequence). CDR3 DNA: TGTGCCTGGAGTTCACCCCGGACAGGCTATGGCTACACCTTC. Amino acid sequence: CAWSSPRTGYGYTF.

Concerning this clone: This CDR3 is also generated by other DNA sequences in the sample. The rearrangement joins TRBV11-3 to TRBJ2-6; D call uncertain. Germline V gives CDR1 SGHNT, CDR2 YENEEA. This CDR3 region has 15 residues. The V and J ends lost 1 base and 3 bases respectively, with 7 bases between them. The CDR3 sequence is CASSLGGGGANVLTF. CDR3 nucleotides: TGTGCCAGCAGCTTAGGGGGTGGTGGGGCCAACGTCCTGACTTTC.

The chain uses TRBV2 and TRBJ2-3, with 9 bases aligning to TRBD2. The germline V gene has CDR1 SNHLY and CDR2 FYNNEI. The CDR3 runs 16 residues. With 2 bases clipped from V and 4 bases from J, the junction kept 7 bases outside the gene matches. The CDR3: CASSENRLAGADTQYF. The CDR3 nucleotides read TGTGCCAGCAGTGAAAATCGGTTAGCGGGGGCAGATACGCAGTATTTT.

The chain has TRBV6-5 and TRBJ1-2; no definite D call. CDR3 length: 12 amino acids. CDR1 is MNHEY and CDR2 is SVGAGI in the germline V gene. V was trimmed by 8 bases and J by 2 bases, leaving 9 bases between them. CDR3 nucleotides: TGTGCCAGCGCCCCGGGAAACTATGGCTACACCTTC. It codes for CASAPGNYGYTF.

J is TRBJ1-5 and V is TRBV4-1; the D is unclear. The V end was cut by 1 base, the J end by 0 bases, with 7 bases between. Germline CDR1 reads MGHRA; CDR2 reads YSYEKL. The CDR3 totals 15 residues. The CDR3 DNA reads TGCGCCAGCAGCCAAGGACCGAATAGCAATCAGCCCCAGCATTTT. Its protein product is CASSQGPNSNQPQHF.

This chain joins TRBV18 and TRBJ2-5; D is perhaps TRBD2 (7 bases). Germline CDR1 KGHSH, CDR2 LQKENI. V was pared by 3 bases and J by 5 bases, with 19 bases between. The CDR3 loop spans 16 amino acids. The CDR3 here is CASSPPRSRGGETQYF. CDR3 in DNA: TGTGCCAGCTCACCTCCACGGTCCAGGGGAGGGGAGACCCAGTACTTC.

The rearrangement links TRBV5-1 to TRBJ2-7, with 8 bases identical to TRBD2. The CDR3 runs to 17 residues. The junction had 10 bases not matched to a gene; V was cut back by 0 bases and J by 2 bases. Germline V gene data show CDR1 as SGHRS and CDR2 as YFSETQ. DNA for the CDR3: TGCGCCAGCAGCTTGGGCCTGCGGCGGGAGGTCACCTACGAGCAGTACTTC. The encoded protein is CASSLGLRREVTYEQYF. The entire variable domain, with the rest obtained from reference TRBV5-1 and TRBJ2-7, is as follows: KAGVTQTPRYLIKTRGQQVTLSCSPISGHRSVSWYQQTPGQGLQFLFEYFSETQRNKGNFPGRFSGRQFSNSRSEMNVSTLELGDSALYLCASSLGLRREVTYEQYFGPGTRLTVT.

The V gene is TRBV30, the J gene TRBJ1-4; the D is unclear. This CDR3 region has 12 residues. Germline V lookup: CDR1 GTSNPN, CDR2 SVGIG (reference sequence). The V end was cut by 7 bases, the J end by 7 bases, with 13 bases between. The CDR3 nucleotides are TGTGCCTTCTCTACGAGTGCTGAAAAACTGTTTTTT. Protein sequence: CAFSTSAEKLFF.

This clone was seen a single time. J is TRBJ1-5 and V is TRBV6-1; 7 bases map to TRBD1. Germline V CDR1 and CDR2: MNHNS, SASEGT. The V gene end was trimmed by 6 bases and the J gene end by 0 bases; junction bases not matched to a gene: 5. This CDR3 contains 15 residues. The CDR3 nucleotides are TGTGCCAGCAGGGACAGGCCCTATAGCAATCAGCCCCAGCATTTT. Translation gives CASRDRPYSNQPQHF.

The chain is built from TRBV28 and TRBJ2-3, with TRBD2 matching 8 bases. The CDR3 extends over 15 amino acids. Germline V CDR1 and CDR2: MDHEN, SYDVKM. With V trimmed by 2 bases and J by 6 bases, 7 bases remained unmatched. This chain's CDR3 is CASSLPGTSLDTQYF. The CDR3 DNA follows: TGTGCCAGCAGTTTACCCGGGACTAGTCTTGATACGCAGTATTTT.

This sequence joins TRBV5-8 and TRBJ2-5; D not resolved. Germline V gives CDR1 SGHTS, CDR2 YDEGEE. The CDR3 has 15 amino acids. Trimming took 0 bases from V and 1 from J, leaving 10 bases between them. The CDR3 sequence: CASSLARAPQETQYF. CDR3 coding DNA: TGTGCCAGCAGCTTGGCCCGAGCTCCCCAAGAGACCCAGTACTTC.

This clone was counted a few times. The rearrangement joins TRBV6-1 to TRBJ2-1; 10 nucleotides match TRBD2. The CDR3 extends over 15 amino acids. Trimming removed 2 bases from V and 3 bases from J; junction bases left unmatched: 1. The germline CDR1 and CDR2 sequences are MNHNS and SASEGT. As DNA, the CDR3 is TGTGCCAGCAGTGAACTAGCGGGAGACTACAATGAGCAGTTCTTC. Protein product: CASSELAGDYNEQFF.

The rearrangement joins TRBV7-2 to TRBJ1-6; possible D gene TRBD1, 5 bases. This CDR3 comprises 14 residues. Trimming took 4 bases from V and 11 from J, leaving 15 bases between them. The germline gives CDR1 SGHTA, CDR2 FQGNSA. CDR3 loop: CASSSRGEGTPLHF. The CDR3 DNA is TGTGCCAGCAGCTCCCGGGGGGAGGGGACACCCCTCCACTTT.

V usage is TRBV5-5 and J usage is TRBJ2-7; a possible D gene is TRBD2 (5 bases). V was pared by 0 bases and J by 2 bases, with 6 bases between. The CDR3 runs 13 residues. Germline assignment: CDR1 SGHKS and CDR2 YYEKEE (reference sequence). The chain's CDR3 is CASSLVGTYEQYF. The CDR3 bases are TGTGCCAGCAGCTTGGTCGGGACCTACGAGCAGTACTTC.

The chain has TRBV29-1 and TRBJ2-7, with a possible D match to TRBD1 (7 bases). Trimming removed 6 bases at V and 2 bases at J, with 20 bases between. In germline, CDR1 is SQVTM, CDR2 ANQGSEA. The CDR3 is 15 residues long. The CDR3 reads CSVKTGLALAYEQYF. The CDR3, as DNA: TGCAGCGTCAAGACAGGGCTAGCGCTGGCCTACGAGCAGTACTTC.

The chain has TRBV10-3 and TRBJ2-3; no clear D. V gave up 2 bases and J gave up 3 bases, with 6 bases separating them. The germline V gene encodes CDR1 ENHRY and CDR2 SYGVKD. This CDR3 has 13 residues. This CDR3 reads CAISEPKTDTQYF. The CDR3 DNA follows: TGTGCCATCAGTGAGCCGAAGACAGATACGCAGTATTTT.

The rearrangement links TRBV19 to TRBJ2-7, with 7 bases that match TRBD2. The V gene's germline CDR1 is LNHDA and CDR2 SQIVND (reference sequence). Unmatched junction bases numbered 2, after V lost 3 bases and J lost 6 bases. The CDR3 length is 12 residues. CDR3 nucleotide sequence: TGTGCCAGTAGTATCCCGGGGGGCGAGCAGTACTTC. It translates to CASSIPGGEQYF.

This chain links TRBV29-1 with TRBJ2-6; D unclear. Per the germline V gene, CDR1 is SQVTM and CDR2 is ANQGSEA. Between the trimmed V and J ends, which lost 3 bases and 2 bases, there was a span of 8 bases. This CDR3 comprises 14 residues. This CDR3 reads CSVESQAGANVLTF. For the CDR3, the DNA is TGCAGCGTTGAGTCCCAGGCTGGGGCCAACGTCCTGACTTTC.

V is TRBV7-6 and J is TRBJ2-5; TRBD2 aligns across 13 bases. This CDR3 spans 17 amino acids. Germline V gene sequence: CDR1 SGHVS, CDR2 FNYEAQ. With 1 base clipped from V and 5 bases from J, the junction kept 7 bases outside the gene matches. Written as DNA, the CDR3 is TGTGCCAGCAGCTTAGTACTAGCGGGAGGGCAGGATGAGACCCAGTACTTC. Amino acid sequence: CASSLVLAGGQDETQYF.

The rearrangement uses TRBV15 and TRBJ2-7; D is unclear. Deletions cut 1 base from V and 10 bases from J, with 11 bases between. Germline V gives CDR1 LNHNV, CDR2 YYDKDF (reference sequence). The CDR3 is 12 amino acids. The CDR3 protein is CATSRGRPEQYF. The CDR3 DNA follows: TGTGCCACCAGCAGAGGTCGACCGGAACAGTACTTC.

The V gene is TRBV5-1, the J gene TRBJ2-2, with TRBD2 matching over 14 bases. Germline CDR1 reads SGHRS; CDR2 reads YFSETQ. CDR3 length: 18 residues. V lost 4 bases and J lost 0; bases outside the gene matches: 5. The CDR3 coding sequence is TGCGCCAGCAGCCCCGGACTAGCGGGGGGATCGAACACCGGGGAGCTGTTTTTT. Amino acids: CASSPGLAGGSNTGELFF.

This clone was seen only once. The chain is built from TRBV7-9 and TRBJ2-3, with D possibly TRBD2 on 6 matching bases. The CDR3 length is 17 residues. V was trimmed by 0 bases and J by 2 bases, leaving 15 bases between them. Germline V CDR1 and CDR2: SEHNR, FQNEAQ (reference sequence). The CDR3 region is CASSLADSGLDTDTQYF. The CDR3, as DNA: TGTGCCAGCAGCTTAGCCGATTCGGGACTTGACACAGATACGCAGTATTTT.